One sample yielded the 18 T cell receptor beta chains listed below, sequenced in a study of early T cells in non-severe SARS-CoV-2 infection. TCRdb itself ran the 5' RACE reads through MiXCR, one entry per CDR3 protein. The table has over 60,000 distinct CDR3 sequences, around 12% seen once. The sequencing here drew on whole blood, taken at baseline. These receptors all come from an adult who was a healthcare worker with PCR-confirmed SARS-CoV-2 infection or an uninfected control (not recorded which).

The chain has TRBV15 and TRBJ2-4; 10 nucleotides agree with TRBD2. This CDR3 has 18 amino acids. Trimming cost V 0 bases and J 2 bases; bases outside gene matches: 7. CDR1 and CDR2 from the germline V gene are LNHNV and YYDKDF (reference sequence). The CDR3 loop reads CATSRDSPSGGTKNIQYF. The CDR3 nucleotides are TGTGCCACCAGCAGAGATTCCCCTAGCGGGGGAACCAAAAACATTCAGTACTTC.

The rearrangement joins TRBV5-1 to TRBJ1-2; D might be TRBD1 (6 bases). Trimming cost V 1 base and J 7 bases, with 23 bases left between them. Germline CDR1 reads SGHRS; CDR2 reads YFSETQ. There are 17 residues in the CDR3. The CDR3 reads CASSLWLGTGGSAGYTF. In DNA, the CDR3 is TGCGCCAGCAGCTTGTGGCTGGGGACGGGGGGCTCGGCTGGCTACACCTTC.

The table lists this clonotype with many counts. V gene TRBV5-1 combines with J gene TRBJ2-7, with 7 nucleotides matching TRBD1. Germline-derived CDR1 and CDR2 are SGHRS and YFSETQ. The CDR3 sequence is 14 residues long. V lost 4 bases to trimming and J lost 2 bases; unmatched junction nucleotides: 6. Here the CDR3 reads CASSIDRVAYEQYF. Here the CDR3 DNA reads TGCGCCAGCAGCATAGACAGGGTGGCCTACGAGCAGTACTTC.

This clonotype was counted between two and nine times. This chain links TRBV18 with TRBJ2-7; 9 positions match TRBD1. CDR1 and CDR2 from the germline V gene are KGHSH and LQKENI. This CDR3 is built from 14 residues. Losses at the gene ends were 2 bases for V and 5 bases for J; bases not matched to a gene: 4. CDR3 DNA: TGTGCCAGCTCACCAGGGACAGGGATCAACGAGCAGTACTTC. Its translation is CASSPGTGINEQYF. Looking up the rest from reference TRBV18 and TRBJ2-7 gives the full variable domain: NAGVMQNPRHLVRRRGQEARLRCSPMKGHSHVYWYRQLPEEGLKFMVYLQKENIIDESGMPKERFSAEFPKEGPSILRIQQVVRGDSAAYFCASSPGTGINEQYFGPGTRLTVT.

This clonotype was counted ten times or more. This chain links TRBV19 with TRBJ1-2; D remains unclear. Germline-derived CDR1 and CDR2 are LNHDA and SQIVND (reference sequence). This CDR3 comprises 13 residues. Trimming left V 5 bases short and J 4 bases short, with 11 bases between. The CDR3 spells CASSLTALYGYTF. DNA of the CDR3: TGTGCCAGTAGTCTGACGGCCCTCTATGGCTACACCTTC.

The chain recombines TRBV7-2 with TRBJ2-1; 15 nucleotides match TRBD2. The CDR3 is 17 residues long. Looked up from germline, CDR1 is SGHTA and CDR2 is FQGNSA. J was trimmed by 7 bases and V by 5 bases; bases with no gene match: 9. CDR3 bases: TGTGCCAGCAGCCCCCCTGGACTAGCGGGGGGGAGGAATGAGCAGTTCTTC. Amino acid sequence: CASSPPGLAGGRNEQFF.

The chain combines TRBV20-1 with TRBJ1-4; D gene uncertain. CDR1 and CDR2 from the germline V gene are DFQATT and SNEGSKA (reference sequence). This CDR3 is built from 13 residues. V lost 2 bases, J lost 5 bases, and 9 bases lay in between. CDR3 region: CSARSGGNEKLFF. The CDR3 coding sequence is TGCAGTGCTAGAAGTGGAGGGAATGAAAAACTGTTTTTT.

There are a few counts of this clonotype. The CDR3 DNA is TGTGCCAGCAGTGAACTCGGCCACGAGGCGGTAAACTACAATGAGCAGTTCTTC. Translated, it gives CASSELGHEAVNYNEQFF. The rearrangement links TRBV2 to TRBJ2-1; D is ambiguous. The CDR3 covers 18 residues. CDR1 and CDR2 from the germline V gene are SNHLY and FYNNEI. The germline V and J ends were trimmed by 2 bases and 3 bases, with 20 bases remaining between them.

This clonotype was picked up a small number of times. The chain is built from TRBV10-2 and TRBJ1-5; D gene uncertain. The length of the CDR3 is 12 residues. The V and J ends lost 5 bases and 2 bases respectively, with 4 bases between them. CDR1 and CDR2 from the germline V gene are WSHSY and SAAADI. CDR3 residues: CASSPGNQPQHF. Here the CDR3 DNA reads TGCGCCAGCAGTCCGGGCAATCAGCCCCAGCATTTT.

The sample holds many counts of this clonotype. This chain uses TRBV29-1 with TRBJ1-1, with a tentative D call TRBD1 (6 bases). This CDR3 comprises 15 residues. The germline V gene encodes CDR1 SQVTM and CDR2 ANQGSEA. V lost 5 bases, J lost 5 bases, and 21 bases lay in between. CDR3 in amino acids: CSVHGPLGAWTEAFF. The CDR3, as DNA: TGCAGCGTTCATGGCCCGCTGGGGGCGTGGACTGAAGCTTTCTTT. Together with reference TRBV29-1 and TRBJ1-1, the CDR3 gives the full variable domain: SAVISQKPSRDICQRGTSLTIQCQVDSQVTMMFWYRQQPGQSLTLIATANQGSEATYESGFVIDKFPISRPNLTFSTLTVSNMSPEDSSIYLCSVHGPLGAWTEAFFGQGTRLTVV.

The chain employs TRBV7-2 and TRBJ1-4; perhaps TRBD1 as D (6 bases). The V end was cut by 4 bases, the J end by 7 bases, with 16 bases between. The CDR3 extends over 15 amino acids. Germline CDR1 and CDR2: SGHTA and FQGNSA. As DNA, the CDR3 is TGTGCCAGCAGCTCCGCCGGGACAAGGAGTGAAAAACTGTTTTTT. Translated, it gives CASSSAGTRSEKLFF.

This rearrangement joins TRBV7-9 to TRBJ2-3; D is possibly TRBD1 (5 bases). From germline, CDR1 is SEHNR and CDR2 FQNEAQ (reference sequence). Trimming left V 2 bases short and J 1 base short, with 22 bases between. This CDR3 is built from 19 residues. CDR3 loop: CASSLRSVGMGRGTDTQYF. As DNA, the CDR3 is TGTGCCAGCAGCTTACGTTCCGTAGGGATGGGCAGGGGCACAGATACGCAGTATTTT.

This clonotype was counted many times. CDR3 amino acids: CASSTDRDYEQYF. The CDR3 DNA sequence: TGTGCCAGCAGCACGGACAGGGACTACGAGCAGTACTTC. The chain employs TRBV7-8 and TRBJ2-7, with 8 bases lining up with TRBD1. V gave up 5 bases and J gave up 3 bases; unmatched junction bases: 3. CDR3 length: 13 residues. Germline V gives CDR1 SGHVS, CDR2 FQNEAQ.

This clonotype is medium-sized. In DNA form, the CDR3 reads TGTGCCAGCAGGTTGGACACCTCCTCCTACAATGAGCAGTTCTTC. Its protein is CASRLDTSSYNEQFF. The J gene is TRBJ2-1, the V gene TRBV28; D perhaps matches TRBD1 (5 bases). Germline values: CDR1 MDHEN, CDR2 SYDVKM. Trimming removed 6 bases at V and 0 bases at J, with 12 bases between. This CDR3 region has 15 residues.

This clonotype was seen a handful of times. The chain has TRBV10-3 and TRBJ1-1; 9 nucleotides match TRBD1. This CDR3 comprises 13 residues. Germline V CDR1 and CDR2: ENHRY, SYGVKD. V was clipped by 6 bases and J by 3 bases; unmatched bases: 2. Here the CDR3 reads CAIRRTGDTEAFF. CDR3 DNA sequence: TGTGCCATCAGGCGGACAGGGGACACTGAAGCTTTCTTT.

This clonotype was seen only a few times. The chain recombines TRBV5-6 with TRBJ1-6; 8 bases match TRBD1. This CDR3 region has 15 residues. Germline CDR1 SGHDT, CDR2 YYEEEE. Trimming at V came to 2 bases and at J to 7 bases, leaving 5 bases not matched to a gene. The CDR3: CASSLAGQGNSPLHF. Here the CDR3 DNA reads TGTGCCAGCAGCTTAGCTGGACAGGGAAATTCACCCCTCCACTTT. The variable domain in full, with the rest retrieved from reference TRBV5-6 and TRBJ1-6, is DAGVTQSPTHLIKTRGQQVTLRCSPKSGHDTVSWYQQALGQGPQFIFQYYEEEERQRGNFPDRFSGHQFPNYSSELNVNALLLGDSALYLCASSLAGQGNSPLHFGNGTRLTVT.

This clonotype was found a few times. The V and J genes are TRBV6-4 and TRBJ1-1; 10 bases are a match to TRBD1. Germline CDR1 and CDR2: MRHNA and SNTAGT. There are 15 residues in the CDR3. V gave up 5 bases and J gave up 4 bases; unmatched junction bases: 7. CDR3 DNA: TGTGCCAGCAGTCCTCTTGGACAGGGGGTCACTGAAGCTTTCTTT. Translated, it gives CASSPLGQGVTEAFF.

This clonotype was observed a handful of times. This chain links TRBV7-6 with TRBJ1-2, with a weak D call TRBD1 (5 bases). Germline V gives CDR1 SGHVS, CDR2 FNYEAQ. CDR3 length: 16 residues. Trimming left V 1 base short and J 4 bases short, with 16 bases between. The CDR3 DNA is TGTGCCAGCAGCTTAGGTCCGGGGGATCCGACCTATGGCTACACCTTC. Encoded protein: CASSLGPGDPTYGYTF.